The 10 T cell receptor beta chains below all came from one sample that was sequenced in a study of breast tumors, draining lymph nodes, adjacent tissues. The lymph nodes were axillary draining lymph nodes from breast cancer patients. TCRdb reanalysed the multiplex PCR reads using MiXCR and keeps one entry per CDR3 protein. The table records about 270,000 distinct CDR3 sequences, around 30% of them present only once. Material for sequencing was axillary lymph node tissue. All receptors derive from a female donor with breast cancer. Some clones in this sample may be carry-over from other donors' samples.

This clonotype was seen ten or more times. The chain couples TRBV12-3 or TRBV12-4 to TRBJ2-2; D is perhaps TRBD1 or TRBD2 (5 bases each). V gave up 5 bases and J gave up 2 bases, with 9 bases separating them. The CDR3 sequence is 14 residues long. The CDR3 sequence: CASSPRDNTGELFF. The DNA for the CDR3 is TGTGCCAGCAGTCCCCGGGACAACACCGGGGAGCTGTTTTTT.

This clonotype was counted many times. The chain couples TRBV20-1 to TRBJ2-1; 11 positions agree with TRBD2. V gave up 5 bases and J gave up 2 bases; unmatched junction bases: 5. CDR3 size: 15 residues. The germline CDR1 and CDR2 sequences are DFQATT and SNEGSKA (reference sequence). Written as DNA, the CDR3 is TGCAGTGCTTCCCTACTAGCGGGGGCCTACAATGAGCAGTTCTTC. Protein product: CSASLLAGAYNEQFF.

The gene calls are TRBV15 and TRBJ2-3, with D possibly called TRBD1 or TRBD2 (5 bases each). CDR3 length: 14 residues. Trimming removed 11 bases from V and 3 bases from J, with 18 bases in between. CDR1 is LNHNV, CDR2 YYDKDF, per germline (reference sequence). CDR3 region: CAAGTATRTDTQYF. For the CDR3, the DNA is TGTGCCGCCGGGACCGCAACGAGGACAGATACGCAGTATTTT. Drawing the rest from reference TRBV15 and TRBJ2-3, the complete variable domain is DAMVIQNPRYQVTQFGKPVTLSCSQTLNHNVMYWYQQKSSQAPKLLFHYYDKDFNNEADTPDNFQSRRPNTSFCFLDIRSPGLGDTAMYLCAAGTATRTDTQYFGPGTRLTVL.

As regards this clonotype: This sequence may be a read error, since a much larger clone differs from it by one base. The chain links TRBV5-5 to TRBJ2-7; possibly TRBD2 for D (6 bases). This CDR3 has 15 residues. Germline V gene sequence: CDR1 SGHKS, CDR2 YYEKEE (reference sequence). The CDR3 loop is CASGLGGPSSYEQYF. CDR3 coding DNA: TGTGCCAGCGGCTTGGGAGGCCCGAGCTCCTACGAGCAGTACTTC. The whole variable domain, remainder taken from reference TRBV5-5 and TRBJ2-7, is DAGVTQSPTHLIKTRGQQVTLRCSPISGHKSVSWYQQVLGQGPQFIFQYYEKEERGRGNFPDRFSARQFPNYSSELNVNALLLGDSALYLCASGLGGPSSYEQYFGPGTRLTVT.

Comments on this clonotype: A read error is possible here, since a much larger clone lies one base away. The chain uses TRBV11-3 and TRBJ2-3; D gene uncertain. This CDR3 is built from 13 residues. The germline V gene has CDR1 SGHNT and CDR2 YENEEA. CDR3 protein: CASSLRPTATQYF. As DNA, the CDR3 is TGTGCCAGCAGCTTACGGCCCACAGCTACGCAGTATTTT.

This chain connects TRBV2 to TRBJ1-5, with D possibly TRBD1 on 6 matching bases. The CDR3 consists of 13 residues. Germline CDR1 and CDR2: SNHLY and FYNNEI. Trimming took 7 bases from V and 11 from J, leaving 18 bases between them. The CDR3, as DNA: TGTGCCAGCATCGGGACAACGCAAGAGACCCAGCATTTT. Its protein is CASIGTTQETQHF. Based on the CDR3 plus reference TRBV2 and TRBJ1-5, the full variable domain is EPEVTQTPSHQVTQMGQEVILRCVPISNHLYFYWYRQILGQKVEFLVSFYNNEISEKSEIFDDQFSVERPDGSNFTLKIRSTKLEDSAMYFCASIGTTQETQHFGDGTRLSIL.

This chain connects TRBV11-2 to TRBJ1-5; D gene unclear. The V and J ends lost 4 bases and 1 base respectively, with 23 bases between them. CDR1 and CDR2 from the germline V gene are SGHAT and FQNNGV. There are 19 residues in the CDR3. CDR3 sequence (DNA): TGTGCCAGCAGCTCTAGAAGGGCCGTCGGTCCGGGGAGCAATCAGCCCCAGCATTTT. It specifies CASSSRRAVGPGSNQPQHF.

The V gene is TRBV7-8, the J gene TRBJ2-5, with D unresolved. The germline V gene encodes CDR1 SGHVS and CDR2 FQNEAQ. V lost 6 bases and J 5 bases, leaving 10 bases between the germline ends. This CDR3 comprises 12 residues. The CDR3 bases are TGTGCCAGCAGTTTCTTCGGGGAGACCCAGTACTTC. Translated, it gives CASSFFGETQYF.

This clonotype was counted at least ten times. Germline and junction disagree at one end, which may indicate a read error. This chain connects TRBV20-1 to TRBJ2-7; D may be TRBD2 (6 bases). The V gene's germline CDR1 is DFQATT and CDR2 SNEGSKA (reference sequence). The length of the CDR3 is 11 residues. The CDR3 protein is CSAHSRGTPRF. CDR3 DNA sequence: TGCAGTGCTCACTCCCGGGGGACGCCGCGCTTC.

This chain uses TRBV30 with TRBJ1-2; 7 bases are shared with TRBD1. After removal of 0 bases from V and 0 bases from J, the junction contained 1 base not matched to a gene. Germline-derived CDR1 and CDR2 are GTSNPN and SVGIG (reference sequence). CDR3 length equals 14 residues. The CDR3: CAWSVQGANYGYTF. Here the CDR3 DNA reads TGTGCCTGGAGTGTGCAGGGGGCTAACTATGGCTACACCTTC. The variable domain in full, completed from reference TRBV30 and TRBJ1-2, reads SQTIHQWPATLVQPVGSPLSLECTVEGTSNPNLYWYRQAAGRGLQLLFYSVGIGQISSEVPQNLSASRPQDRQFILSSKKLLLSDSGFYLCAWSVQGANYGYTFGSGTRLTVV.